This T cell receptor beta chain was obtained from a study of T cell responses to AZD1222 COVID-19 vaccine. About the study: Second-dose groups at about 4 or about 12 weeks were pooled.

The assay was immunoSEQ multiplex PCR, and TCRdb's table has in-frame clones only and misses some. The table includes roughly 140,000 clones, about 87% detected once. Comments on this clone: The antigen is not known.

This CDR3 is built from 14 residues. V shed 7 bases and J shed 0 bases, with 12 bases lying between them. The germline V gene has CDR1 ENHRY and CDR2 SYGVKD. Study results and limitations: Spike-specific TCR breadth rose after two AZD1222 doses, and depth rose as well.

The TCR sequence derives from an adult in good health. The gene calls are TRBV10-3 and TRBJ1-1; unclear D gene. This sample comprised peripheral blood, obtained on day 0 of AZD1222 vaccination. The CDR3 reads CAINKGGMNTEAFF. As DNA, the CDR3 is TGTGCCATCAATAAAGGAGGAATGAACACTGAAGCTTTCTTT.